The clone carrying this T cell receptor (beta chain) has just a few counts. Its specificity is not known. This entry is derived from a study of response to subunit inactivated influenza vaccine. Findings and limits, study-wide: The authors suggested that few new T cells are recruited per seasonal influenza vaccination.

MiXCR was run by TCRdb on the RT-PCR reads, yielding one entry per CDR3 protein. The sample has 530,000 or so distinct CDR3 sequences, about 25% seen once. This CDR3 region has 14 residues. The V end lost 9 bases, the J end lost 1 base, and 15 bases lay between the germline ends. The sample consisted of CD4+ T cells sorted from PBMCs, taken 5 to 6 days after vaccination. The sequence came from a man aged 50 to 60 who received an inactivated influenza vaccine. The chain combines TRBV12-3 or TRBV12-4 with TRBJ1-1; D not resolved. The CDR3 loop reads CASTKGVGNTEAFF. Written as DNA, the CDR3 is TGTGCCAGTACGAAGGGAGTAGGGAACACTGAAGCTTTCTTT.